Below, one TCR beta chain is given with its context. Its specificity is not known. This sample was included in a study of identical twins. Notes on the study in general: Recombination models fit unrelated individuals' TCR alpha sharing but underestimated twins'.

Via MiXCR, TCRdb re-called the 5' RACE reads, giving one row per CDR3 protein. Here the sample spans fewer than 900,000 distinct CDR3 sequences, approximately 18% being singletons. The CDR3 contains 16 residues. V lost 6 bases and J lost 9; bases outside the gene matches: 10. The germline V gene has CDR1 MNHNS and CDR2 SASEGT. In addition, the sample was reused for a study of T cells expressing NK-cell markers. According to that study: Several experiments added an anti-gamma-delta TCR antibody to sort only alpha-beta TCR T cells.

The rearrangement links TRBV6-1 to TRBJ2-1; 14 nucleotides match TRBD2. The receptor was isolated from a woman between 18 and 29 years old in good health. The sample consisted of PBMCs. DNA for the CDR3: TGTGCCAGCAGACAAGGGACTAGCGGGGGAAAGAGTGAGCAGTTCTTC. It yields the protein CASRQGTSGGKSEQFF.